Listed below are T cell receptor beta chains from one sample, sequenced in a study of blood T cell repertoires in COVID-19. Produced via immunoSEQ multiplex PCR; TCRdb's table is partial and in-frame only. The sample has roughly 120,000 clones, approximately 88% seen once. The specimen sequenced was peripheral blood. The source of these receptors is a woman aged 70-85 years with acute or convalescent COVID-19. The CDR3 runs from the conserved cysteine through the conserved F or W. Fields, in order: D gene, J gene, clone size, V gene, CDR3 protein, CDR3 DNA. A D gene is named only where the DNA matches it firmly. Expanded clones get a size class; other rows say once, few or many, or leave the size out.

NA TRBJ1-4 NA TRBV15 CATSRVRNRSNEKLFF TGTGCCACCAGCAGAGTTAGAAACCGCTCTAATGAAAAACTGTTTTTT
NA TRBJ2-5 NA TRBV7-9 CASSSLLGLAETQYF TGTGCCAGCAGCTCCTTACTTGGGCTAGCAGAGACCCAGTACTTC
TRBD2 TRBJ2-7 few TRBV25-1 CASKGLAGASEQYF TGTGCCAGCAAGGGACTAGCGGGAGCTAGCGAGCAGTACTTC
TRBD1 TRBJ1-6 NA TRBV7-9 CASSRQGGNSPLHF TGTGCCAGCAGCCGACAGGGGGGTAATTCACCCCTCCACTTT
NA TRBJ1-3 few TRBV10-3 CAISGNEGRRGPSGNTIYF TGTGCCATCAGTGGGAACGAGGGGAGGCGCGGCCCCTCTGGAAACACCATATATTTT
TRBD2 TRBJ2-1 NA TRBV7-9 CASSPSGLERGGDEQFF TGTGCCAGCAGCCCCAGCGGATTGGAGCGGGGGGGCGATGAGCAGTTCTTC
NA TRBJ2-7 once TRBV5-6 CASSLAHLTYEQYF TGTGCCAGCAGCTTGGCGCACCTAACCTACGAGCAGTACTTC
NA TRBJ1-4 NA TRBV7-9 CASSLGWAGNEKLFF TGTGCCAGCAGCTTAGGATGGGCTGGTAATGAAAAACTGTTTTTT
TRBD1 TRBJ2-3 NA TRBV5-1 CASSPRQGAGDTQYF TGCGCCAGCAGCCCTCGACAGGGGGCAGGAGATACGCAGTATTTT
NA TRBJ1-5 few TRBV9 CASSVAENQPQHF TGTGCCAGCAGCGTAGCGGAGAATCAGCCCCAGCATTTT
TRBD2 TRBJ2-2 NA TRBV28 CASRSGTNTGELFF TGTGCCAGCCGTAGCGGGACCAACACCGGGGAGCTGTTTTTT
TRBD2 TRBJ2-7 NA TRBV29-1 CSVTGLAGTYEQYF TGCAGCGTTACTGGACTAGCGGGAACCTACGAGCAGTACTTC
NA TRBJ2-5 NA TRBV23-1 CASSHKDGQYWETQYF TGCGCCAGCAGTCATAAGGATGGACAGTACTGGGAGACCCAGTACTTC
NA TRBJ2-7 NA TRBV14 CASSQVGVVNEQYF TGTGCCAGCAGCCAAGTCGGGGTGGTAAACGAGCAGTACTTC
NA TRBJ1-2 NA TRBV24-1 CATSDWDNGYTF TGTGCCACCAGTGATTGGGACAATGGCTACACCTTC
NA TRBJ1-1 NA TRBV19 CASSTSGGLTDAFF TGTGCCAGTAGTACCTCGGGGGGGCTCACAGACGCTTTCTTT
TRBD1 TRBJ1-1 NA TRBV9 CASSVAGGTGMIGTEAFF TGTGCCAGCAGCGTAGCTGGCGGGACAGGGATGATCGGCACTGAAGCTTTCTTT
TRBD2 TRBJ2-5 NA TRBV28 CASSPPLTGGRQYF TGTGCCAGCAGTCCCCCTTTGACGGGAGGGAGGCAGTACTTC
TRBD2 TRBJ2-2 NA TRBV5-1 CASSLKGLAGKAGELFF TGCGCCAGCAGCTTGAAGGGACTAGCGGGAAAAGCTGGGGAGCTGTTTTTT
TRBD1 TRBJ1-2 NA TRBV6-1 CASSDQTGLANYGYTF TGTGCCAGCAGTGACCAGACAGGGCTTGCTAACTATGGCTACACCTTC
TRBD2 TRBJ2-7 NA TRBV10-3 CAITPGLAGYEQYF TGTGCCATCACCCCGGGACTAGCGGGGTACGAGCAGTACTTC
NA TRBJ1-4 few TRBV3-1/TRBV3-2 CASSQEGGAKLFF TGTGCCAGCAGCCAAGAAGGGGGGGCGAAACTGTTTTTT
NA TRBJ2-3 NA TRBV21-1 CASSKPPKGEGTDTQYF TGTGCCAGCAGCAAACCCCCGAAAGGCGAGGGCACAGATACGCAGTATTTT
NA TRBJ1-2 NA TRBV27 CASSPRGDYGYTF TGTGCCAGCAGCCCCAGGGGCGACTATGGCTACACCTTC
TRBD2 TRBJ2-1 NA TRBV15 CATSRDLASGQGEFF TGTGCCACCAGCAGAGATTTGGCTAGCGGCCAGGGTGAGTTCTTC
TRBD2 TRBJ2-3 NA TRBV7-6 CASSTQRGGTDTQYF TGTGCCAGCAGCACCCAGCGGGGGGGCACAGATACGCAGTATTTT
NA TRBJ2-7 NA TRBV18 CASSPDRPGNEQYF TGTGCCAGCTCCCCAGACAGGCCAGGAAACGAGCAGTACTTC
TRBD1 TRBJ1-2 NA TRBV5-8 CASSLETGLNYGYTF TGTGCCAGCAGCTTGGAGACAGGGCTTAACTATGGCTACACCTTC
TRBD2 TRBJ2-5 NA TRBV6-2/TRBV6-3 CASSLPPGLAGGQETQYF TGTGCCAGCAGTCTCCCTCCAGGACTAGCGGGGGGCCAAGAGACCCAGTACTTC